These T cell receptor beta chains were read from a single sample in a study of cytomegalovirus exposure and HLA in healthy donors. Measured with immunoSEQ multiplex PCR; TCRdb has only the in-frame clones, and not every one. This sample carries about 140,000 clones, 70% to 80% of them seen once, and the ten largest clones take 2.4%. The sequencing input was PBMCs. Every receptor here comes from a young woman in good health and CMV-seropositive. CDR3s include the opening cysteine and the closing phenylalanine or tryptophan. D genes are given only for firm matches. Size tells how often a clone was seen (once, few, many) or the class of an expanded clone, and some rows leave it out.

TRBJ2-7,.,TRBV5-1,.,CASRGGAVPYEQYF,TGCGCCAGCAGGGGTGGGGCAGTACCCTACGAGCAGTACTTC
TRBJ1-1,.,TRBV4-1,.,CASSQDGVHPSTEAFF,TGCGCCAGCAGCCAAGATGGAGTACACCCCAGCACTGAAGCTTTCTTT
TRBJ2-5,.,TRBV7-7,.,CASSSRGTGAQYF,TGTGCCAGCAGCTCCCGGGGGACCGGGGCCCAGTACTTC
TRBJ2-7,TRBD1,TRBV19,.,CASSITGQGAWYEQYF,TGTGCCAGTAGCATCACAGGACAGGGGGCATGGTACGAGCAGTACTTC
TRBJ2-2,.,TRBV7-9,.,CASGAGKNTGELFF,TGTGCCTCTGGGGCTGGCAAGAACACCGGGGAGCTGTTTTTT
TRBJ2-3,.,TRBV5-5,.,CASSLAPPGLGGGTDTQYF,TGTGCCAGCAGCTTGGCCCCTCCCGGACTAGGGGGTGGGACAGATACGCAGTATTTT
TRBJ1-1,TRBD1,TRBV5-6,.,CASSSPWTGENTEAFF,TGTGCCAGCAGCTCGCCTTGGACAGGGGAGAACACTGAAGCTTTCTTT
TRBJ2-3,.,TRBV2,.,CASSELRGGKDTQYF,TGTGCCAGCAGTGAACTGCGCGGAGGGAAAGATACGCAGTATTTT
TRBJ1-4,TRBD1,TRBV6-5,.,CASSEGQGFEKLFF,TGTGCCAGCAGTGAGGGACAGGGGTTTGAAAAACTGTTTTTT
TRBJ1-1,.,TRBV5-1,.,CASSGGIANTEAFF,TGCGCCAGCAGCGGCGGGATCGCGAACACTGAAGCTTTCTTT
TRBJ1-2,.,TRBV19,.,CASSIRGGYTF,TGTGCCAGTAGTATACGGGGGGGCTACACCTTC
TRBJ2-2,.,TRBV5-1,.,CASSPITGFTGELFF,TGCGCCAGCAGCCCAATCACAGGGTTCACCGGGGAGCTGTTTTTT
TRBJ1-5,.,TRBV6-1,once,CASRQGNQPQHF,TGTGCCAGCAGACAGGGCAATCAGCCCCAGCATTTT
TRBJ1-1,.,TRBV29-1,.,CSVVGRHANTEAFF,TGCAGCGTTGTAGGGAGACACGCGAACACTGAAGCTTTCTTT
TRBJ2-3,TRBD1,TRBV6-6,.,CASSPTGSGTDTQYF,TGTGCCAGCAGTCCGACAGGGTCGGGCACAGATACGCAGTATTTT
TRBJ1-6,.,TRBV10-1,.,CASSESPWTGKDSPLHF,TGCGCCAGCAGTGAGTCGCCTTGGACGGGAAAGGATTCACCCCTCCACTTT
TRBJ2-1,.,TRBV5-1,few,CASSLAGEPYNEQFF,TGCGCCAGCAGCTTGGCGGGGGAACCCTACAATGAGCAGTTCTTC
TRBJ2-7,TRBD1,TRBV15,.,CATSRGQGGEQYF,TGTGCCACCAGCAGGGGACAGGGCGGCGAGCAGTACTTC
TRBJ2-7,.,TRBV7-9,.,CASRRGRGGEQYF,TGTGCCAGCAGGAGGGGCCGAGGGGGAGAGCAGTACTTC
TRBJ1-1,TRBD1,TRBV15,.,CATSSRQGQNTEAFF,TGTGCCACCAGCAGTCGACAGGGACAGAACACTGAAGCTTTCTTT
TRBJ2-2,TRBD1,TRBV7-2,.,CASSLVRQGRAAGELFF,TGTGCCAGCAGCTTAGTTCGACAGGGAAGAGCGGCCGGGGAGCTGTTTTTT
TRBJ2-3,.,TRBV5-1,.,CASSFSPRGEGTDTQYF,TGCGCCAGCAGCTTCAGCCCAAGGGGTGAAGGCACAGATACGCAGTATTTT
TRBJ1-2,TRBD1,TRBV7-2,.,CASSVGTGRPYTF,TGTGCCAGCAGCGTCGGGACAGGGCGTCCCTACACCTTC
TRBJ2-1,.,TRBV30,.,CACTTGGPGDSDEQFF,TGTGCCTGCACGACTGGCGGGCCAGGGGATTCCGATGAGCAGTTCTTC
TRBJ2-6,.,TRBV6-1,.,CASSGGRGFSGANVLTF,TGTGCCAGCAGTGGAGGGCGAGGTTTCTCTGGGGCCAACGTCCTGACTTTC
TRBJ2-7,.,TRBV7-9,few,CASSLKGGGLSSYEQYF,TGTGCCAGCAGCTTAAAGGGAGGGGGTCTATCTTCCTACGAGCAGTACTTC
TRBJ1-6,TRBD1,TRBV7-2,.,CASSLAGQGRSPLHF,TGTGCCAGCAGCTTAGCGGGACAGGGCAGGTCACCCCTCCACTTT
TRBJ2-1,.,TRBV7-6,.,CASSLGQNEQFF,TGTGCCAGCAGCTTAGGGCAGAATGAGCAGTTCTTC
TRBJ1-4,TRBD1,TRBV19,few,CASQDREHEKLFF,TGTGCCAGTCAGGACAGGGAACATGAAAAACTGTTTTTT
TRBJ1-1,.,TRBV5-1,once,CASSPVQGDAEAFF,TGCGCCAGCAGCCCGGTCCAGGGTGACGCTGAAGCTTTCTTT
TRBJ1-1,.,TRBV5-1,.,CASSLNGDMSTEAFF,TGCGCCAGCAGCTTGAATGGGGACATGAGCACTGAAGCTTTCTTT
TRBJ1-1,.,TRBV7-9,.,CASSLRRGGVTEAFF,TGTGCCAGCAGCTTAAGAAGGGGAGGGGTCACTGAAGCTTTCTTT
TRBJ2-1,.,TRBV19,.,CASSGPGLNEQFF,TGTGCCAGTTCCGGGCCAGGGTTAAATGAGCAGTTCTTC
TRBJ1-3,TRBD1,TRBV11-2,once,CASSWTGPRSGNTIYF,TGTGCCAGCAGCTGGACAGGTCCCCGCTCTGGAAACACCATATATTTT
TRBJ2-5,.,TRBV10-3,.,CAIRRGIGGETQYF,TGTGCCATCAGAAGGGGAATAGGCGGAGAGACCCAGTACTTC
TRBJ2-3,.,TRBV21-1,.,CASSEGDFTDTQYF,TGTGCCAGCAGCGAAGGGGACTTCACAGATACGCAGTATTTT
TRBJ2-1,TRBD1,TRBV30,.,CAWSATPGQGFNEQFF,TGTGCCTGGAGTGCAACGCCGGGACAGGGTTTTAATGAGCAGTTCTTC
TRBJ1-3,.,TRBV7-6,few,CASSLGGESSGNTIYF,TGTGCCAGCAGCTTAGGGGGAGAGTCCTCTGGAAACACCATATATTTT
TRBJ1-6,TRBD1,TRBV15,.,CATSRVRGRDRPDSPLHF,TGTGCCACCAGCAGAGTAAGGGGCAGGGACAGGCCGGATTCACCCCTCCACTTT
TRBJ1-5,TRBD1,TRBV11-2,.,CASSLGTGGNQPQHF,TGTGCCAGCAGCCTTGGGACAGGTGGCAATCAGCCCCAGCATTTT
TRBJ2-2,TRBD2,TRBV10-2,.,CASTSGGDGELFF,TGCGCCAGCACTAGCGGGGGGGACGGGGAGCTGTTTTTT
TRBJ2-6,TRBD2,TRBV5-1,.,CASSSGLAGGPGANVLTF,TGCGCCAGCAGCTCCGGACTAGCGGGGGGGCCTGGGGCCAACGTCCTGACTTTC